This TCR beta chain stems from a study of T cell repertoires in cytomegalovirus infection. Study findings and constraints: CMV carriers with the relevant HLA were identified by cumulative public TCR beta family frequency.

TCRdb called the reads again in MiXCR, with one record for every CDR3 protein. The table includes fewer than 1,000,000 distinct CDR3 sequences, about 33% detected once. Comments on this clonotype: Its antigen is undetermined.

The CDR3 length is 15 residues. Germline V gene data show CDR1 as DFQATT and CDR2 as SNEGSKA (reference sequence). Trimming removed 5 bases from V and 2 bases from J, with 17 bases in between. The material sequenced was cultured CD8+ T cells from PBMCs, taken from culture after CMV antigen stimulation. The receptor was isolated from a human donor in good health (CMV status not recorded). Some clones in this sample may be carry-over from other donors' samples. V is TRBV20-1 and J is TRBJ2-3, with TRBD2 as a possible D gene (6 bases). The CDR3, as DNA: TGCAGTGCTGCCGGGAGTAGCGTTTACACAGATACGCAGTATTTT. Translating gives CSAAGSSVYTDTQYF.